The clone carrying this TCR beta chain was recorded at least ten times. Germline lookup yields CDR1 SGHKS and CDR2 YYEKEE (reference sequence). The CDR3 covers 13 residues. The V and J ends lost 4 bases and 6 bases respectively, with 11 bases between them. During its preparation, the TCRbeta library received unique molecular identifiers. TCRdb re-called the PCR reads through MiXCR, storing one row per CDR3 protein. The repertoire holds roughly 590,000 distinct CDR3 sequences, with roughly 17% as singletons. This sample is drawn from a study of T-cell reconstitution after alpha-beta-depleted transplantation in children.

The sequence derives from a human donor who donated a stem cell graft to a child with acute myeloid leukemia. The chain couples TRBV5-5 to TRBJ1-5, with unresolved D. The source was PBMCs from the stem cell graft donor, collected from the stem cell graft. The CDR3 DNA reads as TGTGCCAGCAGCGCTGACCACAGTCAGCCCCAGCATTTT. It specifies CASSADHSQPQHF. Supplemented by reference TRBV5-5 and TRBJ1-5, the full variable domain reads DAGVTQSPTHLIKTRGQQVTLRCSPISGHKSVSWYQQVLGQGPQFIFQYYEKEERGRGNFPDRFSARQFPNYSSELNVNALLLGDSALYLCASSADHSQPQHFGDGTRLSIL.